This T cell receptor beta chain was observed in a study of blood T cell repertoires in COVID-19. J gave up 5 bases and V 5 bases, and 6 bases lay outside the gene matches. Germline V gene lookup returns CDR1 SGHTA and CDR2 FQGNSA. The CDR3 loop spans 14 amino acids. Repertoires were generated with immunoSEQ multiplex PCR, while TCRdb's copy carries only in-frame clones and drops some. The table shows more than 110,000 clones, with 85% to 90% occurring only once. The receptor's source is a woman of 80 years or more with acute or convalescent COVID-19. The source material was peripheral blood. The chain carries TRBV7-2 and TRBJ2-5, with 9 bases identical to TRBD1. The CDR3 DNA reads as TGTGCCAGCAGCGTAGGGACAGGGAGGGAGACCCAGTACTTC. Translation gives CASSVGTGRETQYF.